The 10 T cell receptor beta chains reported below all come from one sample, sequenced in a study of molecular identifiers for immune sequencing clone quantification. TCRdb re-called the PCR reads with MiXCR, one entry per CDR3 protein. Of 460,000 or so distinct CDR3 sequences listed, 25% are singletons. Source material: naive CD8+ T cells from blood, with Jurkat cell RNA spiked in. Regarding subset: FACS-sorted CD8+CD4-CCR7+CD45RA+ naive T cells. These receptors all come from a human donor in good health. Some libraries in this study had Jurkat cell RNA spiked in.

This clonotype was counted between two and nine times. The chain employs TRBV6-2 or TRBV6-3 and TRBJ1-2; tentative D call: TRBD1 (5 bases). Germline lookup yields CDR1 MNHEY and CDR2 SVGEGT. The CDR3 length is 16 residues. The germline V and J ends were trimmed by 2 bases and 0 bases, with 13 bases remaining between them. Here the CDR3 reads CASSYGRQGANYGYTF. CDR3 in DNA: TGTGCCAGCAGTTACGGTCGCCAGGGAGCTAACTATGGCTACACCTTC.

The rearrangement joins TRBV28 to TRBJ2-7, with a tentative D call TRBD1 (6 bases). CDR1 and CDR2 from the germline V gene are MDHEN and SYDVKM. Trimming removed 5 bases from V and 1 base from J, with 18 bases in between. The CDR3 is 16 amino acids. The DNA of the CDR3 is TGTGCCAGCAGTCCTCTTTTTGGGGGCGCTTCCTACGAGCAGTACTTC. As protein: CASSPLFGGASYEQYF.

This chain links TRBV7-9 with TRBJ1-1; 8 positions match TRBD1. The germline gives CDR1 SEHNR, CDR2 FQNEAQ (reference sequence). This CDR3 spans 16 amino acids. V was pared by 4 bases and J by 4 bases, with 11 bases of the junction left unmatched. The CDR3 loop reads CASSSDYRGRGTEAFF. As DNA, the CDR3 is TGTGCCAGCAGCTCAGATTACAGGGGGAGAGGCACTGAAGCTTTCTTT.

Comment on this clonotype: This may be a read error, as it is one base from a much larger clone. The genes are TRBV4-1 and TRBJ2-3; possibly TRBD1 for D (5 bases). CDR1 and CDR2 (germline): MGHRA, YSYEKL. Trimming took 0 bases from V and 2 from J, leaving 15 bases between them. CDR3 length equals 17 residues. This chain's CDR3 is CASSQEEGVSSTDTQYF. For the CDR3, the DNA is TGCGCCAGCAGCCAAGAGGAAGGGGTCAGCTCCACAGATACGCAGTATTTT.

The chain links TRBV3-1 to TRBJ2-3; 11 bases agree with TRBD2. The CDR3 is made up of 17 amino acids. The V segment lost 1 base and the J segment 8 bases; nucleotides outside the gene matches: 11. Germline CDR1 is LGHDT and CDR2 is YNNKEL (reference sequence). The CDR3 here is CASSQAASGGSTATQYF. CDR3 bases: TGTGCCAGCAGCCAAGCTGCTAGCGGGGGGAGTACGGCTACGCAGTATTTT.

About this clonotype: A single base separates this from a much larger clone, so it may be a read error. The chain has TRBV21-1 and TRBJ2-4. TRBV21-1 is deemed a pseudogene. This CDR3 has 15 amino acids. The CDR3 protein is CASSAEDLAENIQYF. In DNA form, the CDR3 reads TGTGCCAGCAGCGCAGAAGACCTAGCCGAAAACATTCAGTACTTC.

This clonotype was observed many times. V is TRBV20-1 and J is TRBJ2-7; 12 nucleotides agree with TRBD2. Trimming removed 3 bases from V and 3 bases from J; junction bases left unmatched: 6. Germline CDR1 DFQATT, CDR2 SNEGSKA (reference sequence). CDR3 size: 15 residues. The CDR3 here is CSASEGLAGSYEQYF. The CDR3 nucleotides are TGCAGTGCTAGTGAAGGACTAGCGGGGAGCTACGAGCAGTACTTC.

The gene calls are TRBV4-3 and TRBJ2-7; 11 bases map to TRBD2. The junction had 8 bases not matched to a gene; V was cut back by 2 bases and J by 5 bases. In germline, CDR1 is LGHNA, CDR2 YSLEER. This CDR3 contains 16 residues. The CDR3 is CASSQLTSGTHDEQYF. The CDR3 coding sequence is TGCGCCAGCAGCCAATTGACTAGCGGGACCCACGACGAGCAGTACTTC.

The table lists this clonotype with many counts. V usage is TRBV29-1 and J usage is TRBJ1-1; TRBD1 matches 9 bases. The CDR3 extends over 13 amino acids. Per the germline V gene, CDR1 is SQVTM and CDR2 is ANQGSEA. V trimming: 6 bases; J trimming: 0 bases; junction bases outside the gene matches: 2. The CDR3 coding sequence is TGCAGCGTGTGGACAGGGGTGAACACTGAAGCTTTCTTT. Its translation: CSVWTGVNTEAFF.

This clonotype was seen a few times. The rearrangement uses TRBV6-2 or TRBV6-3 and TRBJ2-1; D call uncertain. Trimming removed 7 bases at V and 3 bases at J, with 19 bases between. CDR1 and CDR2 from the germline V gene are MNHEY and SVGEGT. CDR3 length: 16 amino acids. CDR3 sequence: CASTPWERSLYNEQFF. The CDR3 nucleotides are TGTGCCAGCACCCCTTGGGAAAGGTCACTCTACAATGAGCAGTTCTTC.